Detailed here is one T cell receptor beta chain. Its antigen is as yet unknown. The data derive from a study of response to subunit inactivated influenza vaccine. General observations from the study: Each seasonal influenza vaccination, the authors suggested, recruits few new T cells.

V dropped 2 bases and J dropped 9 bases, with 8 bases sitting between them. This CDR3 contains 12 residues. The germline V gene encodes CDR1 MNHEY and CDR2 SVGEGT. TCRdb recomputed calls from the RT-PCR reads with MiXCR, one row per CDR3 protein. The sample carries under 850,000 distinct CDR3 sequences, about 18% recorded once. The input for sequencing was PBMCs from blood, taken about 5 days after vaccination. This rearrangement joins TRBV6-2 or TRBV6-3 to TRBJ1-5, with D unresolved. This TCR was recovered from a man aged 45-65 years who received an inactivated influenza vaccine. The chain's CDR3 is CASSYGRGPQHF. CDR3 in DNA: TGTGCCAGCAGTTACGGGAGAGGGCCCCAGCATTTT.